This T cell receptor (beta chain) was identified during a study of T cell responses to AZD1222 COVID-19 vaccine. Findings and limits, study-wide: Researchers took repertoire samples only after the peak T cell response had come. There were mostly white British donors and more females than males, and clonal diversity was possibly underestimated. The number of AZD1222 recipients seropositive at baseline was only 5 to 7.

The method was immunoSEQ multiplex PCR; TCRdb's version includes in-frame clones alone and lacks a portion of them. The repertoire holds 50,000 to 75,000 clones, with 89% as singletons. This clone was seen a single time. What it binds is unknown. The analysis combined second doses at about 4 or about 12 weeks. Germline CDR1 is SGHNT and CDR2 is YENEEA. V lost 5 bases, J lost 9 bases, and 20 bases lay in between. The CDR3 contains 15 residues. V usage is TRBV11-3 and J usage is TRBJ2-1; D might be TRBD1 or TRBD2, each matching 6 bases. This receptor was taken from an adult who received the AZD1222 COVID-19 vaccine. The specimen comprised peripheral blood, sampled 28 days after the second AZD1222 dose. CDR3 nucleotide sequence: TGTGCCAGCAGCCCCCCTTGGGGGGCCGATTCTGAGCAGTTCTTC. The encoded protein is CASSPPWGADSEQFF.